This entry lists 25 T cell receptor beta chains sequenced from one sample in a study of human T cells and chemical hapten exposure. Time point reported: pre-sensitization, week 0. This sample's treatment: therapeutic diphenylcyclopropenone sensitization with weekly scalp DPC. TCRdb reprocessed the RACE reads via MiXCR and lists one record per CDR3 protein. The sample holds under 200,000 distinct CDR3 sequences, about 31% seen once. Material: whole blood, obtained in connection with sensitization to the hapten diphenylcyclopropenone (DPC). All receptors derive from a woman younger than 45 with alopecia areata. Some clones in this sample may be carry-over from other donors' samples.

This clonotype was detected many times. This chain joins TRBV28 and TRBJ1-4; D ambiguous. CDR3 size: 11 residues. CDR1 is MDHEN, CDR2 SYDVKM, per germline. V was shortened by 5 bases and J by 8 bases, with 6 bases between the two germline ends. CDR3 coding DNA: TGTGCCAGCAGTATAAGGGAAAAACTGTTTTTT. It yields the protein CASSIREKLFF.

A few counts support this clonotype. The chain joins TRBV29-1 to TRBJ2-7, with D uncertain. Trimming took 1 base from V and 9 from J, leaving 16 bases between them. The germline V gene encodes CDR1 SQVTM and CDR2 ANQGSEA. CDR3 length: 13 residues. CDR3 sequence reads: CSVEGAAREAQYF. The DNA for the CDR3 is TGCAGCGTTGAAGGGGCCGCGAGAGAAGCGCAGTACTTC.

This clonotype was counted ten times or more. Sequence at one end of the junction differs from germline and may be a read error. The chain carries TRBV4-1 and TRBJ2-7; unclear D gene. CDR1 is MGHRA, CDR2 YSYEKL, per germline. The CDR3 runs 12 residues. The chain's CDR3 is CASSGQSYEQYF. Written as DNA, the CDR3 is TGTGCCAGCAGTGGGCAGTCCTACGAGCAGTACTTC.

The rearrangement uses TRBV11-3 and TRBJ1-1, with a tentative D call TRBD1 (5 bases). Germline V gene lookup returns CDR1 SGHNT and CDR2 YENEEA. V dropped 4 bases and J dropped 0 bases, with 18 bases sitting between them. This CDR3 comprises 17 residues. The DNA of the CDR3 is TGTGCCAGCAGCTCCCGTGGGGGTAGACGGCTGAACACTGAAGCTTTCTTT. Translated, it gives CASSSRGGRRLNTEAFF.

The V gene is TRBV29-1, the J gene TRBJ1-1; no firm D call. V lost 2 bases and J 7 bases, leaving 11 bases between the germline ends. Per germline, CDR1 SQVTM and CDR2 ANQGSEA. CDR3 length equals 12 residues. The CDR3 reads CSVEPTANEAFF. CDR3 DNA: TGCAGCGTTGAACCCACAGCTAATGAAGCTTTCTTT. The full variable domain, with the rest looked up from reference TRBV29-1 and TRBJ1-1, is SAVISQKPSRDICQRGTSLTIQCQVDSQVTMMFWYRQQPGQSLTLIATANQGSEATYESGFVIDKFPISRPNLTFSTLTVSNMSPEDSSIYLCSVEPTANEAFFGQGTRLTVV.

This clonotype was observed at least ten times. V usage is TRBV7-2 and J usage is TRBJ2-7; D is possibly TRBD1 (6 bases). CDR1 and CDR2 from the germline V gene are SGHTA and FQGNSA. V gave up 2 bases and J gave up 1 base, with 12 bases separating them. CDR3 length: 15 residues. CDR3 residues: CASSLWMGASYEQYF. CDR3 in DNA: TGTGCCAGCAGCTTATGGATGGGGGCTTCCTACGAGCAGTACTTC.

The table lists this clonotype with a few counts. This CDR3 is CSVVVRVVETQYF. In nucleotides, the CDR3 is TGCAGCGTTGTTGTCAGGGTGGTTGAGACCCAGTACTTC. The rearrangement links TRBV29-1 to TRBJ2-5; tentative D call: TRBD1 (5 bases). There are 13 residues in the CDR3. From germline, CDR1 is SQVTM and CDR2 ANQGSEA. V was cut by 4 bases and J by 5 bases, with 14 bases left in between.

This clonotype was recorded a few times. At one boundary the junction diverges from the germline segment, which might be a read error. The V gene is TRBV4-3, the J gene TRBJ1-2; D gene unclear. The CDR3 spans 16 residues. In germline, CDR1 is LGHNA, CDR2 YSLEER. CDR3 protein: CASSQAAADQLYGYTF. DNA for the CDR3: TGTGCCAGCAGCCAAGCCGCGGCAGATCAACTCTATGGCTACACCTTC.

With regard to this clonotype: As the CDR3 is not closed by the conserved phenylalanine or tryptophan, this likely results from a read error. V is TRBV20-1 and J is TRBJ2-2; D may correspond to TRBD1 or TRBD2 (5 bases each). Germline V gene sequence: CDR1 DFQATT, CDR2 SNEGSKA (reference sequence). V gave up 3 bases and J gave up 6 bases, with 11 bases separating them. CDR3 length equals 13 residues. The CDR3 DNA sequence: TGCAGTGCTAGGGGGGAAGGTGCCGGGGAGCTGTTTTCT. Protein sequence: CSARGEGAGELFS.

This chain connects TRBV6-2 or TRBV6-3 to TRBJ1-5, with D tentatively TRBD1 (5 bases). From germline, CDR1 is MNHEY and CDR2 SVGEGT. V was shortened by 5 bases and J by 0 bases, with 14 bases between the two germline ends. The CDR3 runs 16 residues. The CDR3 reads CASSTPGRVSNQPQHF. The CDR3 bases are TGTGCCAGCAGTACCCCAGGGAGAGTTAGCAATCAGCCCCAGCATTTT.

CDR3 amino acids: CSGRTSQETQYF. The CDR3 DNA reads as TGCAGTGGCCGTACTAGCCAAGAGACCCAGTACTTC. The rearrangement joins TRBV20-1 to TRBJ2-5; D is perhaps TRBD2 (5 bases). Trimming took off 7 bases at V and 1 base at J, with 10 bases between the two ends. The CDR3 sequence is 12 residues long. Germline loops: CDR1 DFQATT, CDR2 SNEGSKA (reference sequence).

The chain couples TRBV4-1 to TRBJ1-1; D is perhaps TRBD1 (5 bases). Germline CDR1 and CDR2: MGHRA and YSYEKL. Trimming removed 1 base from V and 5 bases from J, with 14 bases in between. CDR3 length: 15 residues. The CDR3 sequence is CASSQVRSRGTEAFF. DNA of the CDR3: TGCGCCAGCAGCCAAGTTCGAAGCCGGGGGACTGAAGCTTTCTTT.

This rearrangement joins TRBV28 to TRBJ2-3; TRBD1 might be the D (6 bases). Germline V gives CDR1 MDHEN, CDR2 SYDVKM. Trimming removed 4 bases at V and 1 base at J, with 12 bases between. The CDR3 is made up of 15 amino acids. The CDR3 DNA sequence: TGTGCCAGCAGTTCAGCAGGGGTCGGCACAGATACGCAGTATTTT. The encoded protein is CASSSAGVGTDTQYF.

This clonotype showed up just a few times. The V call is TRBV29-1, the J call TRBJ1-1; 7 nucleotides align to TRBD1. With 3 bases clipped from V and 0 bases from J, the junction kept 4 bases outside the gene matches. The CDR3 sequence is 14 residues long. Germline-derived CDR1 and CDR2 are SQVTM and ANQGSEA. CDR3 coding DNA: TGCAGCGTTGACAGGACAGGCTTGAACACTGAAGCTTTCTTT. Protein product: CSVDRTGLNTEAFF.

This clonotype was observed a handful of times. This rearrangement joins TRBV18 to TRBJ1-2, with unresolved D. This CDR3 region has 16 residues. Per germline, CDR1 KGHSH and CDR2 LQKENI. Trimming left V 0 bases short and J 7 bases short, with 18 bases between. The CDR3 is CASSPPLSAGRTGYTF. CDR3 DNA: TGTGCCAGCTCACCACCGTTATCCGCCGGGAGGACTGGCTACACCTTC.

This chain joins TRBV29-1 and TRBJ1-1, with D possibly TRBD1 on 6 matching bases. The CDR3 has 15 residues. Trimming stripped 3 bases from V and 1 base from J, with 15 bases between. Germline-derived CDR1 and CDR2 are SQVTM and ANQGSEA. CDR3 sequence (DNA): TGCAGCGTTGATAAACCAGGGGTACGGAACACTGAAGCTTTCTTT. It translates to CSVDKPGVRNTEAFF.

The gene calls are TRBV7-2 and TRBJ2-7; TRBD1 aligns across 8 bases. With V trimmed by 5 bases and J by 2 bases, 2 bases remained unmatched. The CDR3 consists of 13 residues. From germline, CDR1 is SGHTA and CDR2 FQGNSA. This CDR3 reads CASSEGQAYEQYF. CDR3 coding DNA: TGTGCCAGCAGCGAGGGACAGGCCTACGAGCAGTACTTC.

CDR3 in DNA: TGCAGTGCTGGCGTTGGGACAGATACGCAGTATTTT. It specifies CSAGVGTDTQYF. This chain connects TRBV20-1 to TRBJ2-3; D is undetermined. There are 12 residues in the CDR3. V shed 5 bases and J shed 3 bases, with 9 bases lying between them. The V gene's germline CDR1 is DFQATT and CDR2 SNEGSKA (reference sequence).

There are a few counts of this clonotype. The chain carries TRBV28 and TRBJ2-3, with TRBD1 matching 7 bases. Germline values: CDR1 MDHEN, CDR2 SYDVKM. The CDR3 totals 13 residues. V was clipped by 6 bases and J by 6 bases; unmatched bases: 6. The DNA of the CDR3 is TGTGCCAGCAGAAATACAGGGGACGATACGCAGTATTTT. It yields the protein CASRNTGDDTQYF.

There are a few counts of this clonotype. The chain employs TRBV28 and TRBJ2-7; 7 bases are shared with TRBD2. CDR1 MDHEN and CDR2 SYDVKM come from the germline V gene. The length of the CDR3 is 15 residues. Losses at the gene ends were 3 bases for V and 1 base for J; bases not matched to a gene: 6. The CDR3 sequence is CASSFRGELSYEQYF. The CDR3, as DNA: TGTGCCAGCAGTTTTCGGGGGGAGTTGTCCTACGAGCAGTACTTC.

V usage is TRBV27 and J usage is TRBJ2-1; D remains ambiguous. CDR1 is MNHEY, CDR2 SMNVEV, per germline (reference sequence). Trimming shortened V by 3 bases and J by 5 bases, and 8 bases separated the two germline ends. The length of the CDR3 is 13 residues. The CDR3 loop is CASSFDAHNEQFF. In DNA, the CDR3 is TGTGCCAGCAGTTTTGATGCCCACAATGAGCAGTTCTTC.

This clonotype has just a few counts. This sequence joins TRBV2 and TRBJ1-1, with TRBD1 as a possible D gene (5 bases). The CDR3 covers 14 residues. V gave up 6 bases and J gave up 2 bases, with 13 bases separating them. Germline CDR1 is SNHLY and CDR2 is FYNNEI. This CDR3 is CASRQLWDNTEAFF. The CDR3 coding sequence is TGTGCCAGCAGACAGTTGTGGGACAACACTGAAGCTTTCTTT.

V is TRBV6-2 or TRBV6-3 and J is TRBJ1-1; 7 bases align to TRBD1. CDR3 length equals 17 residues. In germline, CDR1 is MNHEY, CDR2 SVGEGT. V trimming: 2 bases; J trimming: 4 bases; junction bases outside the gene matches: 13. This chain's CDR3 is CASSYETGSARGTEAFF. CDR3 bases: TGTGCCAGCAGTTACGAGACAGGGTCCGCCAGGGGCACTGAAGCTTTCTTT.

This clonotype came up a few times. This sequence joins TRBV29-1 and TRBJ2-1; no clear D. The CDR3 spans 13 residues. Looked up from germline, CDR1 is SQVTM and CDR2 is ANQGSEA. CDR3 bases: TGCAGTGCTGGGGATAGGTCCTACAATGAGCAGTTCTTC. Translating it yields CSAGDRSYNEQFF.

This clonotype was recorded a few times. The rearrangement joins TRBV6-6 to TRBJ1-6, with a tentative D call TRBD1 (6 bases). From germline, CDR1 is MNHNY and CDR2 SVGAGI (reference sequence). CDR3 size: 17 residues. Trimming removed 4 bases from V and 8 bases from J, with 21 bases in between. CDR3: CASSFAARTGGDSPLHF. The CDR3 nucleotides are TGTGCCAGCAGTTTCGCCGCTCGGACGGGGGGCGATTCACCCCTCCACTTT.